This TCR beta chain stems from a study of cytomegalovirus exposure and HLA in healthy donors. Study conclusions and caveats: Analysis performed later showed TCR beta chains linked to HLA being more clonally expanded than equally common others. In an earlier analysis, in several hundred donors, most V segments appeared productive either ~87% or ~30% of the time. TRBV6-2, TRBV6-3 and some other V segments were excluded as indistinguishable. In a later analysis, DRB1 alleles had the most associated TCRs; HLA-C alleles the fewest.

Researchers ran the PCR with 60 Vbeta and 13 Jbeta primers. TCRdb's table, derived via immunoSEQ multiplex PCR, lists solely in-frame clones and lacks some. Of fewer than 150,000 clones in the sample, 80% were seen once. As concerns this clone: Its specificity is not known.

Germline CDR1 reads SNHLY; CDR2 reads FYNNEI. The CDR3 contains 14 residues. J was trimmed by 6 bases and V by 4 bases; bases with no gene match: 5. V usage is TRBV2 and J usage is TRBJ2-7; TRBD1 matches at 11 bases. What was sequenced was PBMCs. The sequence was collected from a male donor in good health and CMV-seronegative. Here the CDR3 DNA reads TGTGCCAGCAGTGCTGGGACAGGGGGTCTCGAGCAGTACTTC. Encoded protein: CASSAGTGGLEQYF.